This T cell receptor beta chain is drawn from a study of CD8+CD57+ T cells in acquired aplastic anemia. Patients sequenced had flow cytometry evidence of CD8+CD57+ cell expansion. TCR beta VDJ and CDR3 were profiled, and genomic DNA was the template. TCRdb recomputed calls from the reads with MiXCR, one row per CDR3 protein. The data show roughly 280,000 distinct CDR3 sequences, under 60% seen once. This clonotype occurred many times. This sequence was found in a human donor with aplastic anemia. The sequencing sample was made of sorted CD4+, CD8+, or CD8+CD57+ T cells (not recorded which) from PBMCs.

The DNA for the CDR3 is TGTGCCAGCAGCTTTTATTTGACAGGGGAAGCTTTCTTT. Translation gives CASSFYLTGEAFF. The J gene is TRBJ1-1, the V gene TRBV11-2; 7 bases agree with TRBD1. CDR1 and CDR2 from the germline V gene are SGHAT and FQNNGV. Trimming removed 3 bases from V and 8 bases from J; junction bases left unmatched: 6. This CDR3 has 13 amino acids.